This T cell receptor beta chain was documented in a study of T cells in lung cancer brain metastases. Whole-study context: Median interval between primary and brain metastasis samples was approximately 45 weeks.

Study-wide points: Unique productive clones were significantly fewer in brain metastases: median roughly 1,400 versus 4,700.

From germline, CDR1 is SEHNR and CDR2 FQNEAQ (reference sequence). V was cut by 5 bases and J by 6 bases, with 12 bases left in between. The CDR3 is 13 residues long. Note on this clone: Antigen: not known.

The table came from immunoSEQ multiplex PCR; TCRdb's copy has only in-frame clones and leaves some out. The table shows 3,000 or so clones, with roughly nine tenths occurring only once. The sequenced sample was tumor tissue from the primary lung tumor. The V and J genes are TRBV7-9 and TRBJ2-3; the D is unclear. The receptor was isolated from a woman aged 45-65 years with non-small cell lung cancer. In DNA, the CDR3 is TGTGCCAGCAGCCCCCTACCCGGTGATACGCAGTATTTT. Translation gives CASSPLPGDTQYF.